These 16 T cell receptor beta chains share one sample of origin, sequenced in a study of radiation and T cells in renal cell carcinoma. The assay was immunoSEQ multiplex PCR, and TCRdb's table has in-frame clones only and misses some. The repertoire has approximately 85,000 clones, about 89% of them found once; the top ten carry nearly 6%. Time point noted: blood 4 weeks post-SBRT, at nephrectomy. The treatment is: 15 Gy SBRT to primary tumor, nephrectomy 4 weeks later. The material sequenced was blood, taken from a patient whose treatment included radiotherapy and nephrectomy. Receptors were obtained from a woman between 70 and 85 years old with renal cell carcinoma.

This chain uses TRBV29-1 with TRBJ1-4; TRBD1 might be the D (5 bases). The CDR3 runs 12 residues. Germline V gene lookup returns CDR1 SQVTM and CDR2 ANQGSEA. V dropped 6 bases and J dropped 8 bases, with 13 bases sitting between them. The chain's CDR3 is CSVSGGGEKLFF. The DNA of the CDR3 is TGCAGCGTCAGCGGGGGTGGGGAAAAACTGTTTTTT.

This chain links TRBV27 with TRBJ1-1; no clear D. Germline-derived CDR1 and CDR2 are MNHEY and SMNVEV (reference sequence). This CDR3 is built from 15 residues. Trimming took 1 base from V and 5 from J, leaving 14 bases between them. CDR3: CASSLLSGPATEAFF. The CDR3 DNA sequence: TGTGCCAGCAGTTTATTATCCGGGCCAGCAACTGAAGCTTTCTTT.

The chain joins TRBV7-9 to TRBJ1-2, with TRBD1 identical over 8 bases. Germline V CDR1 and CDR2: SEHNR, FQNEAQ (reference sequence). There are 13 residues in the CDR3. The trim removed 5 bases at V and 8 bases at J, leaving 7 bases unmatched. CDR3 nucleotide sequence: TGTGCCAGCAGCCCTCGACAGGGGACGGGCTACACCTTC. Its translation is CASSPRQGTGYTF. The full variable domain, with the rest looked up from reference TRBV7-9 and TRBJ1-2, is DTGVSQNPRHKITKRGQNVTFRCDPISEHNRLYWYRQTLGQGPEFLTYFQNEAQLEKSRLLSDRFSAERPKGSFSTLEIQRTEQGDSAMYLCASSPRQGTGYTFGSGTRLTVV.

The V gene is TRBV27, the J gene TRBJ2-5; TRBD2 matches at 9 bases. CDR3 size: 16 residues. Germline V CDR1 and CDR2: MNHEY, SMNVEV (reference sequence). Trimming removed 7 bases from V and 4 bases from J; junction bases left unmatched: 13. The CDR3 protein is CASTGMGRGGRETQYF. The CDR3 nucleotides are TGTGCCAGCACGGGGATGGGGCGGGGGGGCCGAGAGACCCAGTACTTC.

The CDR3 DNA sequence: TGTGCCAGCAGCTCATGGGGGGACGCACAAAAGAGGAGCGAGCAGTACTTC. This translates into CASSSWGDAQKRSEQYF. This chain uses TRBV13 with TRBJ2-7, with D perhaps matching TRBD2 (6 bases). Germline-derived CDR1 and CDR2 are PRHDT and FYEKMQ (reference sequence). V was clipped by 4 bases and J by 6 bases, with 25 bases between them. The CDR3 is made up of 17 amino acids.

The J gene is TRBJ2-5, the V gene TRBV9; D is undetermined. The assigned J gene may be wrong: the sequence end matches TRBJ2-7 better. This CDR3 is 14 amino acids long. Germline CDR1 reads SGDLS; CDR2 reads YYNGEE. This CDR3 reads CASSVLGTGYEQYF. Written as DNA, the CDR3 is TGTGCCAGCAGCGTACTCGGAACCGGGTACGAGCAGTACTTC.

The rearrangement joins TRBV19 to TRBJ1-5; 8 nucleotides align to TRBD1. The J segment lost 3 bases and the V segment lost 2 bases, leaving 3 bases of the junction unmatched. The germline gives CDR1 LNHDA, CDR2 SQIVND (reference sequence). The CDR3 contains 15 residues. The CDR3 is CASSIPGQDNQPQHF. The CDR3 DNA is TGTGCCAGTAGTATACCGGGACAGGACAATCAGCCCCAGCATTTT.

The V gene is TRBV30, the J gene TRBJ2-7; 9 bases line up with TRBD2. The CDR3 runs to 13 residues. Germline V gene sequence: CDR1 GTSNPN, CDR2 SVGIG (reference sequence). The ends lost 1 base at V and 3 bases at J; junction bases unmatched: 1. The CDR3 DNA is TGTGCCTGGAGTGCAGCGGGAGGCTACGAGCAGTACTTC. This codes for CAWSAAGGYEQYF.

This chain links TRBV5-1 with TRBJ2-3, with D possibly TRBD2 on 6 matching bases. CDR1 and CDR2 from the germline V gene are SGHRS and YFSETQ. This CDR3 has 15 residues. V shed 0 bases and J shed 2 bases, with 10 bases lying between them. This CDR3 is CASSLDGGYTDTQYF. CDR3 sequence (DNA): TGCGCCAGCAGCTTGGACGGAGGGTACACAGATACGCAGTATTTT.

A remark on this clone: No DNA is shown, since the ends of the CDR3 on it are uncertain; the CDR3 is the one TCRdb lists. The V gene is TRBV7-5, the J gene TRBJ1-2; the table's D call, TRBD1, was not checked against the DNA. TRBV7-5 is a pseudogene locus. With termini counted, the CDR3 has 15 amino acids. This CDR3 reads CARSHDRAMSYGCTF.

The chain combines TRBV10-3 with TRBJ2-5, with a weak D call TRBD1 (5 bases). Trimming removed 7 bases at V and 4 bases at J, with 10 bases between. CDR3 length: 12 residues. Looked up from germline, CDR1 is ENHRY and CDR2 is SYGVKD. DNA for the CDR3: TGTGCCATCAAGGGGAACGGAGAGACCCAGTACTTC. Protein sequence: CAIKGNGETQYF.

The chain recombines TRBV7-6 with TRBJ1-3, with a possible D match to TRBD1 (5 bases). CDR1 and CDR2 from the germline V gene are SGHVS and FNYEAQ. V lost 4 bases to trimming and J lost 1 base, with 11 bases between them. The CDR3 is 15 amino acids. Here the CDR3 DNA reads TGTGCCAGCAGCTCCGCCCAGGGTTCTGGAAACACCATATATTTT. Its protein is CASSSAQGSGNTIYF.

This clone is a singleton in its sample. This chain joins TRBV4-3 and TRBJ2-7; 7 bases are shared with TRBD1. The CDR3 consists of 15 residues. Per the germline V gene, CDR1 is LGHNA and CDR2 is YSLEER. Trimming took 4 bases from V and 3 from J; bases not matched to a gene: 9. CDR3 bases: TGCGCCAGCAGCCGCGAAATACAGGGGTACTACGAGCAGTACTTC. Protein sequence: CASSREIQGYYEQYF.

The chain carries TRBV29-1 and TRBJ2-7; 9 bases are a match to TRBD2. CDR1 and CDR2 from the germline V gene are SQVTM and ANQGSEA. The V segment lost 4 bases and the J segment 6 bases; nucleotides outside the gene matches: 7. This CDR3 is built from 13 residues. Written as DNA, the CDR3 is TGCAGCGTTGGGCCAGCGGGGGGATCCGAGCAGTACTTC. Protein product: CSVGPAGGSEQYF.

The chain recombines TRBV30 with TRBJ1-6; D is undetermined. Trimming took 0 bases from V and 10 from J, leaving 13 bases between them. The length of the CDR3 is 14 residues. Germline V gene data show CDR1 as GTSNPN and CDR2 as SVGIG (reference sequence). The CDR3 DNA reads as TGTGCCTGGAGTGTACTGGACTTAGACTCACCCCTCCACTTT. Amino acids: CAWSVLDLDSPLHF.

The rearrangement joins TRBV6-6 to TRBJ1-1; TRBD1 aligns across 7 bases. Trimming removed 2 bases from V and 2 bases from J; junction bases left unmatched: 2. The CDR3 covers 14 residues. Germline loops: CDR1 MNHNY, CDR2 SVGAGI (reference sequence). The chain's CDR3 is CASSYGTVNTEAFF. The CDR3 coding sequence is TGTGCCAGCAGTTACGGGACAGTCAACACTGAAGCTTTCTTT.